The clone carrying this T cell receptor beta chain was counted at least ten times. The antigen remains unidentified. The sample is drawn from a study of identical twins. TCRdb recomputed calls from the 5' RACE reads with MiXCR, one row per CDR3 protein. The sample consists of just over 500,000 distinct CDR3 sequences, approximately 22% of them appearing once. Overall study results and limits: Twins showed weaker excess sharing in their beta out-of-frame sequences.

The germline V gene encodes CDR1 SNHLY and CDR2 FYNNEI. V lost 6 bases and J 3 bases, leaving 12 bases between the germline ends. The CDR3 length is 14 residues. This sample also appeared in a second study, on T cells expressing NK-cell markers. Per that paper: Sequenced donors, eight in total, included seven who were HCMV-seropositive and one who was seronegative. HCMV specificity of the expanded NKG2C+ T cell clones stayed unclear.

The V call is TRBV2, the J call TRBJ1-5, with D possibly matching TRBD1 (5 bases). The sequenced sample was CD4+ T cells sorted from blood. The receptor was isolated from a woman aged 18 to 35 in good health. CDR3 in DNA: TGTGCCAGCAGGGACACGGGGGTCAATCAGCCCCAGCATTTT. The encoded protein is CASRDTGVNQPQHF.